The TCR beta chain under discussion was sequenced for a study of blood T cell repertoires in COVID-19. The assay was immunoSEQ multiplex PCR, and TCRdb's table has in-frame clones only and misses some. The data hold approximately 280,000 clones, with 87% observed a single time. The receptor was isolated from a woman aged 40 to 50 who had recovered from COVID-19. The sequenced material came from PBMCs or T cells enriched from blood (not recorded which).

The DNA of the CDR3 is TGTGCCAGCAGAGGGGTGGACTATGGCTACACCTTC. It encodes CASRGVDYGYTF. V is TRBV12-3 or TRBV12-4 and J is TRBJ1-2; TRBD1 might be the D (5 bases). This CDR3 has 12 residues. V dropped 6 bases and J dropped 3 bases, with 8 bases sitting between them.